These 23 T cell receptor beta chains were sequenced from one sample in a study of T cells after yellow fever vaccination. One entry per CDR3 protein, called by TCRdb with MiXCR from the 5' RACE reads. The sample includes under 700,000 distinct CDR3 sequences, about a sixth of them seen just once. The specimen comprised PBMCs, sampled about 5 days after the first yellow fever vaccination. The receptors shown here come from a man aged 18-30 years who received the YFV17D yellow fever vaccine.

The chain joins TRBV10-1 to TRBJ2-7; no firm D call. The germline V gene has CDR1 WNHNN and CDR2 SYGVQD (reference sequence). The CDR3 sequence is 12 residues long. Trimming removed 5 bases at V and 6 bases at J, with 11 bases between. The CDR3 is CASSFPLGEQYF. CDR3 nucleotides: TGCGCCAGCAGTTTCCCCCTCGGCGAGCAGTACTTC.

V and J are TRBV9 and TRBJ2-7, with 8 bases aligning to TRBD1. Trimming cost V 0 bases and J 3 bases; bases outside gene matches: 5. Germline CDR1 is SGDLS and CDR2 is YYNGEE. This CDR3 spans 15 amino acids. CDR3 nucleotide sequence: TGTGCCAGCAGCGTAGGGGCAGGGGGCCGCTACGAGCAGTACTTC. Protein sequence: CASSVGAGGRYEQYF.

Only a few counts were recorded for this clonotype. This rearrangement joins TRBV5-1 to TRBJ2-7, with TRBD2 identical over 7 bases. CDR3 length: 15 residues. V shed 0 bases, J shed 4 bases, and the junction held 7 bases outside the gene matches. Germline values: CDR1 SGHRS, CDR2 YFSETQ. CDR3 nucleotides: TGCGCCAGCAGCTTGGATCGAGCGGGGAGATACGAGCAGTACGTC. Translating it yields CASSLDRAGRYEQYV.

In its sample, this clonotype was seen a few times. This chain uses TRBV12-3 or TRBV12-4 with TRBJ1-3; D is possibly TRBD1 (6 bases). There are 18 residues in the CDR3. CDR3 residues: CTFSLAPGGAVSGNTIYF. In DNA, the CDR3 is TGTACCTTCAGTTTAGCGCCTGGGGGCGCGGTTTCTGGAAACACCATATATTTT.

In this sample, this clonotype turned up once. The chain's CDR3 is CASSQICLTGELFF. As DNA, the CDR3 is TGCGCCAGCAGTCAGATCTGTCTCACCGGGGAGCTGTTTTTT. The rearrangement links TRBV23-1 to TRBJ2-2; no reliable D call. TRBV23-1 is an ORF, and what it does is uncertain. The germline V and J ends were trimmed by 3 bases and 4 bases, with 9 bases remaining between them. The CDR3 sequence is 14 residues long.

This clonotype was found many times. The chain carries TRBV20-1 and TRBJ2-1; TRBD2 might be the D (5 bases). The V gene's germline CDR1 is DFQATT and CDR2 SNEGSKA (reference sequence). The V and J ends lost 6 bases and 7 bases respectively, with 16 bases between them. This CDR3 comprises 13 residues. The CDR3 spells CSARRPSGNEQFF. In DNA, the CDR3 is TGCAGTGCCCGCCGGCCCTCGGGAAATGAGCAGTTCTTC.

The genes are TRBV5-6 and TRBJ2-2; D remains unclear. CDR1 is SGHDT, CDR2 YYEEEE, per germline. The CDR3 contains 15 residues. Trimming stripped 4 bases from V and 5 bases from J, with 15 bases between. CDR3 sequence reads: CASSAGPTGTGELFF. The CDR3 region has the DNA TGTGCCAGCAGCGCCGGCCCTACCGGTACCGGGGAGCTGTTTTTT.

Regarding this clonotype: Relative to the germline gene, one junction end is altered; a read error may explain this. The V gene is TRBV6-2 or TRBV6-3, the J gene TRBJ1-1; the match to TRBD1 covers 7 bases. The CDR3 is made up of 14 amino acids. CDR1 and CDR2 from the germline V gene are MNHEY and SVGEGT. The CDR3 spells CASGYRGGATEAFF. The CDR3 DNA follows: TGTGCCAGCGGTTACAGGGGTGGTGCCACTGAAGCTTTCTTT.

This clonotype was observed many times. The rearrangement joins TRBV7-2 to TRBJ2-1; D is unresolved. Trimming stripped 1 base from V and 9 bases from J, with 10 bases between. CDR1 and CDR2 (germline): SGHTA, FQGNSA. The CDR3 contains 13 residues. CDR3 amino acids: CASSLDYGTEQFF. In DNA, the CDR3 is TGTGCCAGCAGCTTAGACTACGGCACTGAGCAGTTCTTC.

V is TRBV6-2 or TRBV6-3 and J is TRBJ2-5; D could derive from TRBD1 or TRBD2 (6 bases each). The CDR3 sequence is 14 residues long. The V and J ends lost 3 bases and 5 bases respectively, with 13 bases between them. Germline V gene data show CDR1 as MNHEY and CDR2 as SVGEGT. The chain's CDR3 is CASSYGGGGETQYF. CDR3 sequence (DNA): TGTGCCAGCAGTTATGGAGGGGGTGGGGAGACCCAGTACTTC.

A few counts support this clonotype. The chain couples TRBV7-9 to TRBJ2-2; no clear D gene. The germline V and J ends were trimmed by 2 bases and 0 bases, with 10 bases remaining between them. This CDR3 is 16 amino acids long. CDR1 and CDR2 (germline): SEHNR, FQNEAQ (reference sequence). CDR3 DNA: TGTGCCAGCAGCTTAAGGCAGCTATCGAACACCGGGGAGCTGTTTTTT. Its protein product is CASSLRQLSNTGELFF.

V and J are TRBV12-3 or TRBV12-4 and TRBJ2-1; D might be TRBD2 (5 bases). The CDR3 has 13 residues. V was shortened by 8 bases and J by 10 bases, with 18 bases between the two germline ends. The CDR3 here is CASVVRAGREQFF. Written as DNA, the CDR3 is TGTGCCAGCGTCGTTCGGGCGGGTAGGGAGCAGTTCTTC.

The chain employs TRBV18 and TRBJ1-2; 7 nucleotides align to TRBD1. Per the germline V gene, CDR1 is KGHSH and CDR2 is LQKENI. Trimming at V came to 4 bases and at J to 8 bases, leaving 7 bases not matched to a gene. The CDR3 is 13 residues long. Here the CDR3 DNA reads TGTGCCAGCTCACTTTACGACAGGGACGGCTACACCTTC. This gives the protein CASSLYDRDGYTF.

Note on this clonotype: A much larger clone is a single base away; this may be a read error. The V call is TRBV2, the J call TRBJ1-6; D not resolved. Germline CDR1 is SNHLY and CDR2 is FYNNEI. V gave up 6 bases and J gave up 0 bases, with 9 bases separating them. The CDR3 sequence is 15 residues long. CDR3 loop: CASRLLSSYNSPLHF. Here the CDR3 DNA reads TGTGCCAGCAGGCTTTTGAGCTCCTATAATTCACCCCTCCACTTT. The variable domain in full, completed from reference TRBV2 and TRBJ1-6, reads EPEVTQTPSHQVTQMGQEVILRCVPISNHLYFYWYRQILGQKVEFLVSFYNNEISEKSEIFDDQFSVERPDGSNFTLKIRSTKLEDSAMYFCASRLLSSYNSPLHFGNGTRLTVT.

This clonotype has at least ten counts. V is TRBV12-3 or TRBV12-4 and J is TRBJ2-7; D might be TRBD1 (5 bases). This CDR3 region has 13 residues. The V and J ends lost 4 bases and 6 bases respectively, with 13 bases between them. CDR3 DNA sequence: TGTGCCAGCAGTTGGGGCAGGGTGGCCGAGCAGTACTTC. Its translation is CASSWGRVAEQYF.

The CDR3: CSVTHGLAGGTDTQYF. CDR3 sequence (DNA): TGCAGCGTTACCCACGGACTAGCGGGGGGCACAGATACGCAGTATTTT. V and J are TRBV29-1 and TRBJ2-3; 13 bases map to TRBD2. The junction had 6 bases not matched to a gene; V was cut back by 5 bases and J by 1 base. CDR3 length: 16 amino acids. Germline-derived CDR1 and CDR2 are SQVTM and ANQGSEA.

This clonotype was detected only a few times. V is TRBV12-3 or TRBV12-4 and J is TRBJ1-1, with 10 bases fitting TRBD1. The CDR3 extends over 14 amino acids. The ends lost 7 bases at V and 5 bases at J; junction bases unmatched: 7. Here the CDR3 reads CASTLGQGGTEAFF. CDR3 bases: TGTGCCAGCACTCTTGGACAGGGGGGGACTGAAGCTTTCTTT.

This chain joins TRBV20-1 and TRBJ2-3; D uncertain. Germline CDR1 DFQATT, CDR2 SNEGSKA (reference sequence). This CDR3 is 12 amino acids long. Trimming left V 2 bases short and J 4 bases short, with 7 bases between. CDR3 region: CSARMASDTQYF. In DNA form, the CDR3 reads TGCAGTGCTAGAATGGCGTCAGATACGCAGTATTTT.

The genes are TRBV4-2 and TRBJ2-3, with 14 nucleotides matching TRBD2. V was pared by 1 base and J by 7 bases, with 4 bases of the junction left unmatched. This CDR3 is 16 amino acids long. Germline assignment: CDR1 LGHNA and CDR2 YNFKEQ. CDR3 coding DNA: TGTGCCAGCAGCCAAGGACTAGCGGGGGGGCGAAATACGCAGTATTTT. Its protein is CASSQGLAGGRNTQYF.

This clonotype showed up just a few times. The chain uses TRBV5-1 and TRBJ2-7; TRBD1 might be the D (5 bases). The CDR3 sequence is 16 residues long. The germline CDR1 and CDR2 sequences are SGHRS and YFSETQ. V lost 0 bases to trimming and J lost 2 bases, with 15 bases between them. The CDR3 loop is CASSLADQGLPYEQYF. The CDR3 DNA reads as TGCGCCAGCAGCTTGGCCGATCAGGGCCTCCCCTACGAGCAGTACTTC.

This clonotype turned up a few times. The chain links TRBV4-3 to TRBJ2-3; 7 bases are shared with TRBD2. Per germline, CDR1 LGHNA and CDR2 YSLEER. This CDR3 comprises 14 residues. V gave up 3 bases and J gave up 1 base; unmatched junction bases: 1. For the CDR3, the DNA is TGCGCCAGCAGCCACGCGGGGGGCACAGATACGCAGTATTTT. Protein: CASSHAGGTDTQYF.

The chain has TRBV11-2 and TRBJ2-5; D ambiguous. This CDR3 has 14 residues. Trimming removed 5 bases from V and 5 bases from J, with 15 bases in between. Germline CDR1 reads SGHAT; CDR2 reads FQNNGV. The CDR3 reads CASSAPKGPETQYF. The DNA of the CDR3 is TGTGCCAGCAGCGCCCCCAAAGGGCCGGAGACCCAGTACTTC.

This clonotype was detected only a few times. The chain has TRBV4-3 and TRBJ2-7; no definite D call. Germline CDR1 is LGHNA and CDR2 is YSLEER. The V end lost 1 base, the J end lost 2 bases, and 12 bases lay between the germline ends. This CDR3 spans 15 amino acids. The DNA of the CDR3 is TGCGCCAGCAGCCAAGGGTTATTGGCCGCCTACGAGCAGTACTTC. As protein: CASSQGLLAAYEQYF.